This TCR beta chain was sequenced during a study of blood T cells in healthy people across ages. Details on this clonotype: Its cognate antigen is unknown.

Overall study results and limits: PBMCs that were unsorted prevented a conclusive naive versus antigen-experienced comparison.

For the second PCR, which ran for about 7 to 11 cycles, a sample-barcoded 5' primer and a J-beta primer mix were used. Carrying 12 random nucleotides, a template-switch adaptor labeled each individual cDNA molecule. In TCRdb, the 5' RACE reads were re-called with MiXCR into one record per CDR3 protein. The sample shows roughly 800,000 distinct CDR3 sequences, roughly 50% of them seen only once. V dropped 0 bases and J dropped 1 base, with 6 bases sitting between them. The CDR3 has 13 residues. The germline gives CDR1 SQVTM, CDR2 ANQGSEA. Drawing of peripheral blood yielded about 9.8 milliliters from each donor.

This rearrangement joins TRBV29-1 to TRBJ1-1; the D is unclear. The sequence was obtained from a young man in good health. The sample comprised blood. The chain's CDR3 is CSVEDLRNTEAFF. CDR3 DNA: TGCAGCGTTGAAGATCTCAGGAACACTGAAGCTTTCTTT.